This is a list of T cell receptor beta chains from one sample in a study of blood T cell repertoires in COVID-19. Clones were read by immunoSEQ multiplex PCR, and TCRdb kept only the in-frame ones, dropping some. This table has 150,000 or so clones, around 86% appearing once. Sample: peripheral blood. The receptors here all came from a man in his 60s with acute or convalescent COVID-19. Each CDR3 is given with its conserved first and last residue. D genes are given only for firm matches. Part of the rows lack a size; the others show once, few, many or a class for expanded clones.

size: .
V: TRBV5-1
D: .
J: TRBJ2-6
CDR3: CASSLGRGLGANVLTF
DNA: TGCGCCAGCAGCTTGGGCAGGGGCCTTGGGGCCAACGTCCTGACTTTC

size: .
V: TRBV5-4
D: TRBD2
J: TRBJ2-2
CDR3: CASSLGTSGRATGELFF
DNA: TGTGCCAGCAGCTTGGGGACTAGCGGGAGGGCAACCGGGGAGCTGTTTTTT

size: .
V: TRBV23-1
D: TRBD2
J: TRBJ2-7
CDR3: CASSQRTSHPSYEQYF
DNA: TGCGCCAGCAGTCAAAGGACTAGCCATCCTTCCTACGAGCAGTACTTC

size: .
V: TRBV18
D: TRBD2
J: TRBJ2-5
CDR3: CASSPSLAGQETQYF
DNA: TGTGCCAGCTCACCCTCCCTAGCGGGTCAAGAGACCCAGTACTTC

size: .
V: TRBV28
D: .
J: TRBJ1-4
CDR3: CASSLGHLQGSNEKLFF
DNA: TGTGCCAGCAGTTTAGGCCACTTACAGGGATCTAATGAAAAACTGTTTTTT

size: .
V: TRBV7-9
D: TRBD1
J: TRBJ1-3
CDR3: CASSGVRGQSSGNTIYF
DNA: TGTGCCAGCAGCGGGGTGAGGGGGCAATCCTCTGGAAACACCATATATTTT

size: .
V: TRBV11-3
D: TRBD1
J: TRBJ2-3
CDR3: CASSPRTGGLDTQYF
DNA: TGTGCCAGCAGCCCGCGGACAGGGGGCCTAGATACGCAGTATTTT

size: .
V: TRBV6-5
D: .
J: TRBJ2-2
CDR3: CASSSPGRDTGELFF
DNA: TGTGCCAGCAGTTCCCCGGGCAGGGACACCGGGGAGCTGTTTTTT

size: .
V: TRBV12-1
D: .
J: TRBJ1-4
CDR3: CASSHGTVYEKLFF
DNA: TGTGCCAGCAGCCACGGGACAGTATATGAAAAACTGTTTTTT

size: .
V: TRBV3-1/TRBV3-2
D: .
J: TRBJ2-2
CDR3: CASSQASAGKRTGELFF
DNA: TGTGCCAGCAGCCAAGCCTCGGCGGGGAAGCGGACCGGGGAGCTGTTTTTT

size: .
V: TRBV9
D: .
J: TRBJ2-2
CDR3: CASSVEHTGELFF
DNA: TGTGCCAGCAGCGTAGAGCACACCGGGGAGCTGTTTTTT

size: .
V: TRBV3-1/TRBV3-2
D: TRBD1
J: TRBJ2-3
CDR3: CASSPREQGATDTQYF
DNA: TGTGCCAGCAGCCCCCGGGAGCAGGGGGCAACGGATACGCAGTATTTT

size: .
V: TRBV5-4
D: .
J: TRBJ1-4
CDR3: CASGAVGPGEKLFF
DNA: TGTGCCAGCGGAGCAGTCGGGCCGGGGGAAAAACTGTTTTTT

size: .
V: TRBV6-5
D: .
J: TRBJ2-1
CDR3: CASSRGFHEQFF
DNA: TGTGCCAGTTCTCGAGGGTTCCATGAGCAGTTCTTC

size: few
V: TRBV5-4
D: TRBD2
J: TRBJ2-7
CDR3: CASSWKGGRPSEQYF
DNA: TGTGCCAGCAGCTGGAAGGGCGGGAGGCCCTCGGAGCAGTACTTC

size: .
V: TRBV7-3
D: TRBD2
J: TRBJ2-7
CDR3: CASSFGAGGSYEQYF
DNA: TGTGCCAGCAGCTTTGGAGCGGGAGGATCCTACGAGCAGTACTTC

size: .
V: TRBV3-1/TRBV3-2
D: TRBD2
J: TRBJ2-7
CDR3: CASSPPLAGEHEQYF
DNA: TGTGCCAGCAGCCCCCCCCTAGCGGGAGAACATGAGCAGTACTTC

size: .
V: TRBV28
D: .
J: TRBJ1-2
CDR3: CASSFAGGVYGYTF
DNA: TGTGCCAGCAGTTTCGCCGGCGGGGTCTATGGCTACACCTTC

size: few
V: TRBV9
D: .
J: TRBJ1-2
CDR3: CASSSPAAAYGYTF
DNA: TGTGCCAGCAGCTCCCCGGCGGCCGCCTATGGCTACACCTTC

size: .
V: TRBV9
D: TRBD2
J: TRBJ2-3
CDR3: CASSVGAGGPIDTQYF
DNA: TGTGCCAGCAGCGTAGGCGCGGGAGGGCCAATAGATACGCAGTATTTT

size: few
V: TRBV18
D: .
J: TRBJ1-5
CDR3: CASAGGQSSNQPQHF
DNA: TGTGCCAGCGCCGGAGGACAGAGTAGCAATCAGCCCCAGCATTTT

size: .
V: TRBV15
D: TRBD1
J: TRBJ1-2
CDR3: CATSRTRDSLYGYTF
DNA: TGTGCCACCAGCAGAACCAGGGACAGCCTTTATGGCTACACCTTC

size: .
V: TRBV29-1
D: TRBD1
J: TRBJ2-5
CDR3: CSVWDREFKETQYF
DNA: TGCAGCGTTTGGGACAGGGAATTCAAAGAGACCCAGTACTTC

size: .
V: TRBV27
D: TRBD1
J: TRBJ1-1
CDR3: CASSDTDRKNTEAFF
DNA: TGTGCCAGCAGCGACACGGACAGGAAAAACACTGAAGCTTTCTTT

size: .
V: TRBV6-5
D: .
J: TRBJ1-2
CDR3: CASSYLDMGMGGGYTF
DNA: TGTGCCAGCAGTTACCTGGACATGGGGATGGGTGGGGGCTACACCTTC

size: .
V: TRBV27
D: .
J: TRBJ2-7
CDR3: CASSPLGLSYEQYF
DNA: TGTGCCAGCAGTCCACTGGGGCTTTCCTACGAGCAGTACTTC

size: few
V: TRBV7-2
D: .
J: TRBJ1-5
CDR3: CASSSSLQEPQHF
DNA: TGTGCCAGCAGCTCATCCCTGCAGGAGCCCCAGCATTTT

size: .
V: TRBV19
D: TRBD1
J: TRBJ2-3
CDR3: CASGTGGTDTQYF
DNA: TGTGCCAGCGGGACAGGAGGCACAGATACGCAGTATTTT

size: once
V: TRBV15
D: .
J: TRBJ1-3
CDR3: CATSRGPIYSGNTIYF
DNA: TGTGCCACCAGCAGAGGTCCCATCTACTCTGGAAACACCATATATTTT

size: .
V: TRBV15
D: TRBD2
J: TRBJ2-5
CDR3: CATSSLSGREETQYF
DNA: TGTGCCACCAGCAGTCTCTCCGGGAGGGAAGAGACCCAGTACTTC

size: .
V: TRBV18
D: TRBD1
J: TRBJ2-6
CDR3: CASSPDGQGATGANVLTF
DNA: TGTGCCAGCTCACCGGACGGACAGGGGGCAACTGGGGCCAACGTCCTGACTTTC

size: .
V: TRBV7-2
D: TRBD1
J: TRBJ1-5
CDR3: CASSYGTGTSGWPQHF
DNA: TGTGCCAGCAGCTATGGGACAGGGACTTCGGGGTGGCCCCAGCATTTT

size: .
V: TRBV19
D: TRBD2
J: TRBJ2-1
CDR3: CASTEAGGPVYNEQFF
DNA: TGTGCCAGTACCGAAGCGGGAGGGCCTGTCTACAATGAGCAGTTCTTC

size: .
V: TRBV5-1
D: TRBD1
J: TRBJ2-7
CDR3: CASSFGQAITYEQYF
DNA: TGCGCCAGCAGCTTCGGACAGGCGATAACCTACGAGCAGTACTTC

size: .
V: TRBV9
D: TRBD2
J: TRBJ2-5
CDR3: CASSVQASGVQETQYF
DNA: TGTGCCAGCAGCGTACAGGCTAGCGGGGTCCAAGAGACCCAGTACTTC

size: .
V: TRBV7-8
D: .
J: TRBJ2-2
CDR3: CASSLRGIEGTGELFF
DNA: TGTGCCAGCAGCTTACGTGGAATAGAGGGCACCGGGGAGCTGTTTTTT

size: .
V: TRBV7-3
D: .
J: TRBJ1-2
CDR3: CASSLTLEDGYTF
DNA: TGTGCCAGCAGCTTAACTCTGGAGGATGGCTACACCTTC

size: .
V: TRBV20-1
D: TRBD1
J: TRBJ2-7
CDR3: CSASVPGQGSYEQYF
DNA: TGCAGTGCTAGTGTACCCGGACAGGGGTCCTACGAGCAGTACTTC

size: .
V: TRBV28
D: .
J: TRBJ2-1
CDR3: CASSFENEQFF
DNA: TGTGCCAGCAGTTTCGAGAATGAGCAGTTCTTC

size: .
V: TRBV5-1
D: .
J: TRBJ1-2
CDR3: CASSLAWTGGSGGYTF
DNA: TGCGCCAGCAGCTTGGCCTGGACCGGGGGTAGCGGGGGCTACACCTTC

size: .
V: TRBV5-1
D: .
J: TRBJ1-1
CDR3: CASSSDRWERHTEAFF
DNA: TGCGCCAGCAGCTCTGACAGGTGGGAGCGGCACACTGAAGCTTTCTTT

size: .
V: TRBV5-1
D: TRBD2
J: TRBJ2-1
CDR3: CASSQVAGGGRNEQFF
DNA: TGCGCCAGCAGCCAAGTAGCGGGAGGAGGCCGGAATGAGCAGTTCTTC

size: .
V: TRBV2
D: .
J: TRBJ1-3
CDR3: CASSEGGRYNTIYF
DNA: TGTGCCAGCAGTGAAGGGGGCAGGTATAACACCATATATTTT

size: .
V: TRBV19
D: TRBD2
J: TRBJ2-2
CDR3: CASSEGSGRANTGELFF
DNA: TGTGCCAGTAGTGAAGGGAGCGGGAGGGCGAACACCGGGGAGCTGTTTTTT

size: .
V: TRBV11-2
D: .
J: TRBJ1-1
CDR3: CAIRPLEGNTEAFF
DNA: TGTGCCATCCGCCCATTGGAGGGGAACACTGAAGCTTTCTTT

size: .
V: TRBV24-1
D: .
J: TRBJ2-2
CDR3: CATRGHGSTGELFF
DNA: TGTGCCACCAGAGGACACGGCAGCACCGGGGAGCTGTTTTTT

size: .
V: TRBV2
D: TRBD1
J: TRBJ1-2
CDR3: CASSGETGDKGYTF
DNA: TGTGCCAGCAGTGGGGAGACAGGGGACAAGGGCTACACCTTC

size: .
V: TRBV18
D: TRBD1
J: TRBJ2-2
CDR3: CASSRDRADTGELFF
DNA: TGTGCCAGCTCTCGTGACAGGGCGGACACCGGGGAGCTGTTTTTT

size: .
V: TRBV7-9
D: .
J: TRBJ2-1
CDR3: CASSFLASYNEQFF
DNA: TGTGCCAGCAGCTTTCTAGCGTCCTACAATGAGCAGTTCTTC

size: .
V: TRBV14
D: TRBD2
J: TRBJ2-5
CDR3: CASSPWTRPRETQYF
DNA: TGTGCCAGCAGCCCTTGGACTAGACCGCGAGAGACCCAGTACTTC

size: .
V: TRBV2
D: .
J: TRBJ2-3
CDR3: CASRERVSTDTQYF
DNA: TGTGCCAGCAGAGAGCGGGTGAGCACAGATACGCAGTATTTT

size: once
V: TRBV7-8
D: .
J: TRBJ1-1
CDR3: CASSSVMRSGPEAFF
DNA: TGTGCCAGCAGCTCCGTGATGAGATCAGGTCCTGAAGCTTTCTTT

size: .
V: TRBV5-1
D: TRBD1
J: TRBJ1-3
CDR3: CASSSTGTAGNTIYF
DNA: TGCGCCAGCAGCAGCACCGGGACAGCTGGAAACACCATATATTTT

size: .
V: TRBV29-1
D: .
J: TRBJ1-1
CDR3: CSVARVENTEAFF
DNA: TGCAGCGTCGCCAGGGTAGAGAACACTGAAGCTTTCTTT

size: many
V: TRBV3-1/TRBV3-2
D: TRBD1
J: TRBJ2-7
CDR3: CASSQELGQVYEQYF
DNA: TGTGCCAGCAGCCAAGAACTGGGACAGGTCTACGAGCAGTACTTC

size: .
V: TRBV5-6
D: .
J: TRBJ2-1
CDR3: CASSLDRTNEQFF
DNA: TGTGCCAGCAGCTTGGACAGGACAAATGAGCAGTTCTTC

size: .
V: TRBV7-9
D: .
J: TRBJ2-7
CDR3: CASSLGQAYYEQYF
DNA: TGTGCCAGCAGCTTAGGACAGGCGTACTACGAGCAGTACTTC

size: .
V: TRBV10-3
D: TRBD2
J: TRBJ2-1
CDR3: CAISGNKAGGYNEQFF
DNA: TGTGCCATCAGTGGGAATAAAGCGGGAGGCTACAATGAGCAGTTCTTC